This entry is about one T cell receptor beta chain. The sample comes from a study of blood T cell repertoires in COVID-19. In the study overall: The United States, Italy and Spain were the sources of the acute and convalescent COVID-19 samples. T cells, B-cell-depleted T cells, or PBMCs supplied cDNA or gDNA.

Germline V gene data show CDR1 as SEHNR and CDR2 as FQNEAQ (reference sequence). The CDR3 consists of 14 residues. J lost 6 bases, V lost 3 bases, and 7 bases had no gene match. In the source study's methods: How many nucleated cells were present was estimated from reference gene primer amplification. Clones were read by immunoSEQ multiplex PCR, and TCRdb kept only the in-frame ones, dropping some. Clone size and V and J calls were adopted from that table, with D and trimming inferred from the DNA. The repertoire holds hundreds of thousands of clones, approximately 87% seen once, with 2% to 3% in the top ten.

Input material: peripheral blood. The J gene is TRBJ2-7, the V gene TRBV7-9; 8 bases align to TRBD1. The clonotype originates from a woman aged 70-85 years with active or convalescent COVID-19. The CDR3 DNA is TGTGCCAGCAGCTTCGACAGGGGATCAATCGAGCAGTACTTC. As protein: CASSFDRGSIEQYF.